The 8 T cell receptor beta chains below all came from one sample that was sequenced in a study of tumour-infiltrating T cells in Burkitt lymphoma. Here immunoSEQ multiplex PCR was the method, and the copy in TCRdb shows in-frame clones only, minus some. The repertoire holds approximately 580 clones, with roughly 10% as singletons. The sample taken for sequencing was tumor tissue. Every receptor here comes from a human donor with diffuse large B-cell lymphoma. Some clones in this sample may be carry-over from other donors' samples.

There are a few counts of this clone. This chain links TRBV7-6 with TRBJ2-5; 11 nucleotides align to TRBD1. J was trimmed by 5 bases and V by 0 bases; bases with no gene match: 5. Germline V gene lookup returns CDR1 SGHVS and CDR2 FNYEAQ. CDR3 length equals 16 residues. CDR3 protein: CASSLAGQGALETQYF. In DNA, the CDR3 is TGTGCCAGCAGCTTAGCCGGACAGGGGGCATTGGAGACCCAGTACTTC.

A few counts support this clone. This may be a read error: a much more frequent sequence differs by one nucleotide. The rearrangement joins TRBV6-5 to TRBJ1-1; D is ambiguous. V shed 2 bases and J shed 1 base, with 5 bases lying between them. Germline assignment: CDR1 MNHEY and CDR2 SVGAGI. The length of the CDR3 is 13 residues. CDR3 DNA sequence: TGTGCCAGCAGTTACCTCACGAACACTGAAGCTTTCTTT. It translates to CASSYLTNTEAFF.

The rearrangement links TRBV7-2 to TRBJ1-6; the D is unclear. The CDR3 runs 15 residues. CDR1 SGHTA and CDR2 FQGNSA come from the germline V gene. Deletions cut 5 bases from V and 8 bases from J, with 16 bases between. The CDR3 DNA follows: TGTGCCAGCAGCCTGATACTTCTCGGGGATTCACCCCTCCACTTT. This gives the protein CASSLILLGDSPLHF.

The J gene is TRBJ2-3, the V gene TRBV2, with D perhaps given as TRBD1 or TRBD2 (5 bases each). V lost 5 bases, J lost 5 bases, and 11 bases lay in between. Germline assignment: CDR1 SNHLY and CDR2 FYNNEI. The CDR3 is 13 residues long. CDR3 coding DNA: TGTGCCAGCAGTCGGCGTGGGGGAGATACGCAGTATTTT. Amino acid sequence: CASSRRGGDTQYF.

This clone was detected a few times. J is TRBJ2-1 and V is TRBV5-1; 11 positions agree with TRBD2. The V and J ends lost 7 bases and 0 bases, in that order; junction bases with no gene match: 3. This CDR3 has 15 residues. The germline gives CDR1 SGHRS, CDR2 YFSETQ. In nucleotides, the CDR3 is TGCGCCAGCGCTCTAGCGGGAGGCTCCTACAATGAGCAGTTCTTC. Encoded protein: CASALAGGSYNEQFF.

The chain has TRBV5-1 and TRBJ2-3; D is possibly TRBD2 (5 bases). The germline CDR1 and CDR2 sequences are SGHRS and YFSETQ. The CDR3 has 14 amino acids. V lost 4 bases and J 4 bases, leaving 13 bases between the germline ends. The CDR3 region is CASSGRTEADTQYF. The CDR3 DNA follows: TGCGCCAGCAGCGGAAGGACGGAGGCAGATACGCAGTATTTT.

This chain uses TRBV11-3 with TRBJ2-2; D might be TRBD2 (5 bases). There are 15 residues in the CDR3. V was cut by 0 bases and J by 4 bases, with 9 bases left in between. The germline V gene has CDR1 SGHNT and CDR2 YENEEA. CDR3 DNA: TGTGCCAGCAGCTTAGAACATGGAGGCACCGGGGAGCTGTTTTTT. Translated: CASSLEHGGTGELFF.

The rearrangement links TRBV6-6 to TRBJ1-5; no reliable D call. Germline V CDR1 and CDR2: MNHNY, SVGAGI (reference sequence). This CDR3 contains 12 residues. Trimming cost V 6 bases and J 6 bases, with 9 bases left between them. CDR3: CASSPWAQPQHF. The CDR3 DNA sequence: TGTGCCAGCAGCCCCTGGGCTCAGCCCCAGCATTTT.